The next 30 T cell receptor beta chains were all read from a single sample in a study of beta chain features in type 1 diabetes. Findings of the study overall: Type 1 diabetes patients had moderately but significantly shorter TCRB CDR3s in all four CD4+ subsets.

Their antigen targets remain unknown. Every bit of the isolated RNA underwent reverse transcription, so sequencing read expressed TCRB transcripts. Profiling relied on immunoSEQ multiplex PCR, and the TCRdb table lists in-frame clones only, not all of them. The top ten clones hold roughly 0.04% of a sample with over 650,000 clones, over 13% of them seen once. Specimen: naive CD4+ T cells from blood. These receptors all stem from a man aged 18 to 30 with type 1 diabetes.

This clone was seen more than once but under ten times. The V and J genes are TRBV5-1 and TRBJ2-1; 10 bases are a match to TRBD1. The V gene's germline CDR1 is SGHRS and CDR2 YFSETQ. The junction had 3 bases not matched to a gene; V was cut back by 1 base and J by 5 bases. There are 15 residues in the CDR3. CDR3 sequence: CASSLKTGGDNEQFF. The DNA of the CDR3 is TGCGCCAGCAGCTTGAAGACAGGGGGCGACAATGAGCAGTTCTTC.

This clone was counted a few times. Additional DNA sequences in this sample encode the identical CDR3. V gene TRBV6-5 combines with J gene TRBJ2-7; 7 nucleotides align to TRBD2. CDR3 length equals 15 residues. CDR1 MNHEY and CDR2 SVGAGI come from the germline V gene. J gave up 3 bases and V 0 bases, and 5 bases lay outside the gene matches. This CDR3 reads CASSYSRASGYEQYF. The CDR3, as DNA: TGTGCCAGCAGTTACTCGAGGGCTAGCGGCTACGAGCAGTACTTC.

This clone showed up just a few times. This CDR3 is CSVHPTVRTYNEQFF. In DNA, the CDR3 is TGCAGCGTCCATCCGACAGTGAGAACATACAATGAGCAGTTCTTC. This sequence joins TRBV29-1 and TRBJ2-1; D perhaps matches TRBD1 (5 bases). V lost 6 bases and J lost 4, with 19 bases in between. The CDR3 has 15 amino acids. Germline V gene lookup returns CDR1 SQVTM and CDR2 ANQGSEA.

The chain employs TRBV5-1 and TRBJ2-1; 7 bases line up with TRBD1. CDR1 is SGHRS and CDR2 is YFSETQ in the germline V gene. Trimming cost V 1 base and J 5 bases; bases outside gene matches: 9. The CDR3 contains 16 residues. The CDR3 DNA reads TGCGCCAGCAGCTTGAGTTTGGGGACAGATAACAATGAGCAGTTCTTC. Amino acid sequence: CASSLSLGTDNNEQFF.

In the case of this clone: Germline is not matched at one junction end, which may reflect a read error. This chain's CDR3 is CASSHSGQLIIRF. The CDR3 bases are TGTGCCAGCAGTCACTCTGGACAACTTATTATAAGATTT. The V gene is TRBV27, the J gene TRBJ1-3, with D perhaps TRBD1 (5 bases). This CDR3 contains 13 residues. Germline assignment: CDR1 MNHEY and CDR2 SMNVEV (reference sequence).

The chain joins TRBV28 to TRBJ2-1; 7 nucleotides match TRBD2. CDR1 is MDHEN, CDR2 SYDVKM, per germline. The trim removed 2 bases at V and 0 bases at J, leaving 4 bases unmatched. The CDR3 sequence is 16 residues long. CDR3 sequence reads: CASSLAGTTSYNEQFF. CDR3 coding DNA: TGTGCCAGCAGTTTAGCTGGGACTACCTCCTACAATGAGCAGTTCTTC.

This clone was detected only once. The sample holds other DNA sequences that translate to the same CDR3. This rearrangement joins TRBV9 to TRBJ1-5, with TRBD1 matching 7 bases. This CDR3 is 14 amino acids long. CDR1 and CDR2 (germline): SGDLS, YYNGEE. With 3 bases clipped from V and 7 bases from J, the junction kept 7 bases outside the gene matches. The CDR3 is CASSGTGVGQPQHF. The CDR3 DNA is TGTGCCAGCAGCGGTACAGGGGTGGGGCAGCCCCAGCATTTT.

The J gene is TRBJ2-2, the V gene TRBV5-1, with 7 bases identical to TRBD1. The CDR3 extends over 16 amino acids. V was pared by 6 bases and J by 0 bases, with 8 bases of the junction left unmatched. The germline V gene has CDR1 SGHRS and CDR2 YFSETQ. CDR3 nucleotide sequence: TGCGCCAGCAAGAGCACCGGGACAGCGAACACCGGGGAGCTGTTTTTT. This codes for CASKSTGTANTGELFF.

V is TRBV6-5 and J is TRBJ2-3, with unresolved D. Trimming stripped 0 bases from V and 1 base from J, with 8 bases between. CDR3 size: 15 residues. Germline V gene sequence: CDR1 MNHEY, CDR2 SVGAGI. The CDR3 coding sequence is TGTGCCAGCAGTTACTCAGGGTTCGGCACAGATACGCAGTATTTT. Its translation is CASSYSGFGTDTQYF.

The V call is TRBV7-2, the J call TRBJ2-2; D is unresolved. Germline V gene data show CDR1 as SGHTA and CDR2 as FQGNSA. The CDR3 covers 12 residues. Trimming took off 2 bases at V and 6 bases at J, with 4 bases between the two ends. The CDR3, as DNA: TGTGCCAGCAGCTTAAGGGCCGGGGAGCTGTTTTTT. Amino acids: CASSLRAGELFF.

This clone has only a few counts. This sequence joins TRBV7-2 and TRBJ2-1; the D gene could be TRBD1 or TRBD2 (7 bases each). The germline gives CDR1 SGHTA, CDR2 FQGNSA. CDR3 length: 16 amino acids. Trimming left V 5 bases short and J 2 bases short, with 16 bases between. CDR3 coding DNA: TGTGCCAGCAGCCCTCAGGGGGGGGCGGCCTACAATGAGCAGTTCTTC. Its protein product is CASSPQGGAAYNEQFF.

This chain links TRBV7-2 with TRBJ2-3, with TRBD2 as a possible D gene (6 bases). Per germline, CDR1 SGHTA and CDR2 FQGNSA. Trimming took off 1 base at V and 2 bases at J, with 16 bases between the two ends. The CDR3 length is 17 residues. This CDR3 reads CASSLVGGILLTDTQYF. The CDR3 nucleotides are TGTGCCAGCAGCTTAGTTGGCGGGATTTTACTCACAGATACGCAGTATTTT. Full variable domain (rest looked up from reference TRBV7-2 and TRBJ2-3): GAGVSQSPSNKVTEKGKDVELRCDPISGHTALYWYRQSLGQGLEFLIYFQGNSAPDKSGLPSDRFSAERTGGSVSTLTIQRTQQEDSAVYLCASSLVGGILLTDTQYFGPGTRLTVL.

This clone has only a few counts. The chain links TRBV7-9 to TRBJ1-1, with 8 bases lining up with TRBD1. Germline values: CDR1 SEHNR, CDR2 FQNEAQ (reference sequence). The CDR3 length is 13 residues. V lost 5 bases and J lost 1; bases outside the gene matches: 0. This CDR3 is CASSTGGNTEAFF. The CDR3 coding sequence is TGTGCCAGCAGCACAGGGGGGAACACTGAAGCTTTCTTT.

This clone has just a few counts. This chain joins TRBV30 and TRBJ2-2; 7 bases are a match to TRBD1. The V gene end was trimmed by 0 bases and the J gene end by 6 bases; junction bases not matched to a gene: 7. CDR3 length: 15 residues. Germline V lookup: CDR1 GTSNPN, CDR2 SVGIG (reference sequence). For the CDR3, the DNA is TGTGCCTGGAGTGTACCCCCTCAGGGGGCCGGGGAGCTGTTTTTT. Its protein product is CAWSVPPQGAGELFF.

This clone has only a few counts. The chain recombines TRBV5-1 with TRBJ2-3; D perhaps matches TRBD2 (5 bases). The germline V gene encodes CDR1 SGHRS and CDR2 YFSETQ. V lost 6 bases, J lost 8 bases, and 13 bases lay in between. CDR3 size: 12 residues. The CDR3 region is CASTILSGTQYF. CDR3 coding DNA: TGCGCCAGCACCATACTAAGCGGTACGCAGTATTTT. The full variable domain, in which reference TRBV5-1 and TRBJ2-3 provide the parts outside the CDR3, is KAGVTQTPRYLIKTRGQQVTLSCSPISGHRSVSWYQQTPGQGLQFLFEYFSETQRNKGNFPGRFSGRQFSNSRSEMNVSTLELGDSALYLCASTILSGTQYFGPGTRLTVL.

This clone showed up just a few times. This chain links TRBV7-9 with TRBJ1-5; D is undetermined. The germline gives CDR1 SEHNR, CDR2 FQNEAQ (reference sequence). V dropped 4 bases and J dropped 6 bases, with 16 bases sitting between them. There are 15 residues in the CDR3. CDR3 DNA sequence: TGTGCCAGCAGCTCAGGAGGTACCGGCAGTCAGCCCCAGCATTTT. It yields the protein CASSSGGTGSQPQHF.

The CDR3: CASSLGRKRVGQETQYF. The DNA of the CDR3 is TGTGCCAGCAGCTTAGGAAGGAAAAGGGTCGGGCAAGAGACCCAGTACTTC. The genes are TRBV7-9 and TRBJ2-5; no firm D call. Germline V gene data show CDR1 as SEHNR and CDR2 as FQNEAQ (reference sequence). With 1 base removed from V and 2 bases from J, the gap between germline ends came to 17 bases. The CDR3 has 17 amino acids.

This clone was counted a few times. This sequence joins TRBV5-1 and TRBJ2-5, with TRBD1 matching 7 bases. In germline, CDR1 is SGHRS, CDR2 YFSETQ. This CDR3 is 14 amino acids long. The junction had 4 bases not matched to a gene; V was cut back by 4 bases and J by 1 base. The CDR3: CASSMGQFQETQYF. The DNA for the CDR3 is TGCGCCAGCAGCATGGGACAGTTCCAAGAGACCCAGTACTTC.

The V and J genes are TRBV9 and TRBJ2-1, with D unresolved. There are 11 residues in the CDR3. The V end lost 0 bases, the J end lost 10 bases, and 5 bases lay between the germline ends. Germline-derived CDR1 and CDR2 are SGDLS and YYNGEE. DNA of the CDR3: TGTGCCAGCAGCGTAGAGAGCGAGCAGTTCTTC. Residues: CASSVESEQFF. Full variable domain (outside the CDR3, taken from reference TRBV9 and TRBJ2-1): DSGVTQTPKHLITATGQRVTLRCSPRSGDLSVYWYQQSLDQGLQFLIQYYNGEERAKGNILERFSAQQFPDLHSELNLSSLELGDSALYFCASSVESEQFFGPGTRLTVL.

This clone was observed a few times. The chain couples TRBV11-1 to TRBJ2-3, with TRBD2 matching 7 bases. CDR1 is SGHAT and CDR2 is FQDESV in the germline V gene (reference sequence). Trimming removed 5 bases from V and 2 bases from J; junction bases left unmatched: 4. This CDR3 spans 14 amino acids. The CDR3 bases are TGTGCCAGCAGCCTACTAGCGCTCACAGATACGCAGTATTTT. Protein: CASSLLALTDTQYF.

This clone has just a few counts. The chain uses TRBV4-2 and TRBJ1-2, with D uncertain. The CDR3 is 15 amino acids. Germline CDR1 and CDR2: LGHNA and YNFKEQ. V lost 6 bases to trimming and J lost 0 bases, with 14 bases between them. In nucleotides, the CDR3 is TGTGCCAGCAGGCTGGAACTGGGAGCTAACTATGGCTACACCTTC. Translation: CASRLELGANYGYTF.

In its sample, this clone was seen a few times. The chain is built from TRBV5-8 and TRBJ2-4; D is perhaps TRBD1 (6 bases). V lost 5 bases and J 7 bases, leaving 13 bases between the germline ends. The CDR3 contains 13 residues. Germline-derived CDR1 and CDR2 are SGHTS and YDEGEE. In DNA form, the CDR3 reads TGTGCCAGCAGTCGGACAGTAAAGAACATTCAGTACTTC. Translated: CASSRTVKNIQYF.

The chain is built from TRBV6-5 and TRBJ2-3; tentatively, D is TRBD2 (6 bases). V lost 2 bases and J 6 bases, leaving 15 bases between the germline ends. The CDR3 is 15 amino acids. Germline V gene lookup returns CDR1 MNHEY and CDR2 SVGAGI. The CDR3 protein is CASSYGTGKGDTQYF. The CDR3 nucleotides are TGTGCCAGCAGTTACGGGACTGGGAAAGGGGATACGCAGTATTTT.

This clone appeared a few times. The genes are TRBV28 and TRBJ2-1; D gene ambiguous. V was clipped by 6 bases and J by 7 bases, with 19 bases between them. This CDR3 spans 15 amino acids. The germline V gene has CDR1 MDHEN and CDR2 SYDVKM. CDR3 protein: CASSVRAAWGNEQFF. CDR3 bases: TGTGCCAGCAGCGTTAGGGCGGCTTGGGGTAATGAGCAGTTCTTC.

The chain recombines TRBV10-3 with TRBJ2-7, with D uncertain. Trimming left V 4 bases short and J 0 bases short, with 13 bases between. Germline assignment: CDR1 ENHRY and CDR2 SYGVKD. The CDR3 covers 15 residues. CDR3 nucleotide sequence: TGTGCCATCAGTGCGCCGGACGGAAGCTCCTACGAGCAGTACTTC. The encoded protein is CAISAPDGSSYEQYF.

This clone was seen a handful of times. V and J are TRBV9 and TRBJ2-3, with D unresolved. The CDR3 runs to 14 residues. V shed 4 bases and J shed 5 bases, with 14 bases lying between them. Germline V lookup: CDR1 SGDLS, CDR2 YYNGEE. DNA for the CDR3: TGTGCCAGCAGCTCCCCCAACCTCCTAGATACGCAGTATTTT. Encoded protein: CASSSPNLLDTQYF.

This clone has only a few counts. In the same sample, other DNA sequences code for this CDR3. The chain joins TRBV18 to TRBJ2-5; D ambiguous. Germline V gene data show CDR1 as KGHSH and CDR2 as LQKENI. This CDR3 contains 13 residues. V was clipped by 3 bases and J by 1 base, with 6 bases between them. The CDR3 coding sequence is TGTGCCAGCTCACCCGACATCCAAGAGACCCAGTACTTC. Amino acid sequence: CASSPDIQETQYF.

This clone showed up just a few times. V and J are TRBV13 and TRBJ2-3; D uncertain. The CDR3 is made up of 12 amino acids. V was cut by 1 base and J by 4 bases, with 3 bases left in between. The germline V gene encodes CDR1 PRHDT and CDR2 FYEKMQ (reference sequence). CDR3: CASSLAPDTQYF. CDR3 sequence (DNA): TGTGCCAGCAGCTTAGCACCAGATACGCAGTATTTT. Looking up the rest from reference TRBV13 and TRBJ2-3 gives the full variable domain: AAGVIQSPRHLIKEKRETATLKCYPIPRHDTVYWYQQGPGQDPQFLISFYEKMQSDKGSIPDRFSAQQFSDYHSELNMSSLELGDSALYFCASSLAPDTQYFGPGTRLTVL.

This clone came up a few times. The same CDR3 can be traced to other DNA sequences in this sample. This chain joins TRBV7-2 and TRBJ2-7; perhaps TRBD1 as D (7 bases). Germline CDR1 and CDR2: SGHTA and FQGNSA. The germline V and J ends were trimmed by 4 bases and 4 bases, with 11 bases remaining between them. There are 13 residues in the CDR3. This CDR3 reads CASSSGGSYEQYF. CDR3 sequence (DNA): TGTGCCAGCAGCTCAGGGGGGAGTTACGAGCAGTACTTC.

This clone was detected a few times. This sequence joins TRBV25-1 and TRBJ1-1; D perhaps matches TRBD1 (6 bases). V gave up 5 bases and J gave up 1 base, with 23 bases separating them. The CDR3 loop spans 18 amino acids. Per the germline V gene, CDR1 is MGHDK and CDR2 is SYGVNS. Here the CDR3 DNA reads TGTGCCAGCAGTCCCCCTCCCGGGACATGGCCCTCGAACACTGAAGCTTTCTTT. Translated, it gives CASSPPPGTWPSNTEAFF.